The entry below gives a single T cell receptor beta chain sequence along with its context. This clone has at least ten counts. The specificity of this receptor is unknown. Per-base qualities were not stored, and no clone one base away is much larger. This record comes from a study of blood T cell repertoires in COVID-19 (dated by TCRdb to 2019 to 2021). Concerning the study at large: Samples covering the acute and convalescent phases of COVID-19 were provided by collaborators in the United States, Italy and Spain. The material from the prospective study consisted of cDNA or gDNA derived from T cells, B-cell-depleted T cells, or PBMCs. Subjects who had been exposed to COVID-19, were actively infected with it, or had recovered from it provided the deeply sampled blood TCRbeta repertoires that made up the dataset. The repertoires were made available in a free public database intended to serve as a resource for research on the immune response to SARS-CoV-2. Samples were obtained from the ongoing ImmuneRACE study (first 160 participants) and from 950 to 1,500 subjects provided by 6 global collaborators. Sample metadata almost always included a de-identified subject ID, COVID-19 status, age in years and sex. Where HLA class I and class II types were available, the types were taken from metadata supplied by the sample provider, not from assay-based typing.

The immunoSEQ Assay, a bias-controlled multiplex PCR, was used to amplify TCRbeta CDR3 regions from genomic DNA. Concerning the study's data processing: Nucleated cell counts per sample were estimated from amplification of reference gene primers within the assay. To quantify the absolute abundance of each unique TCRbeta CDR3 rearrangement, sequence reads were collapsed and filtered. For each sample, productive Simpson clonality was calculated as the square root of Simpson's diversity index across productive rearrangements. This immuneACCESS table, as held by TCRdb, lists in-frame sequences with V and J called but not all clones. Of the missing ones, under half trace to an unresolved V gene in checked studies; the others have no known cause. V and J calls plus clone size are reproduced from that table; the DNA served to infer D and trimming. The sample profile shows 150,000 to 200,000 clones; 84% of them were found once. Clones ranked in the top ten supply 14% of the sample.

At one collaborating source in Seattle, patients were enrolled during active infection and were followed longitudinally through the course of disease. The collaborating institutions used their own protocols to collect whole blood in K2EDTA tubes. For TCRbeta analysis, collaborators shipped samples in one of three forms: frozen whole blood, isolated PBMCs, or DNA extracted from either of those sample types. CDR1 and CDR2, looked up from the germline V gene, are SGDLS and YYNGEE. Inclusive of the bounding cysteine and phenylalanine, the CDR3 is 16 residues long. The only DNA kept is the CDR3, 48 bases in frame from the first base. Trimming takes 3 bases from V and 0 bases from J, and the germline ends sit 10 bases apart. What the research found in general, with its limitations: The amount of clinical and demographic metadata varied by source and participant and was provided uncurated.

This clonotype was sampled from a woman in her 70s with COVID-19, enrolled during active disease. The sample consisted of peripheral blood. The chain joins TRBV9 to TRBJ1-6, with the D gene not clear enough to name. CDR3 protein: CASSGSRSSYNSPLHF. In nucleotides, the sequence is TGTGCCAGCAGCGGAAGTAGGAGCTCCTATAATTCACCCCTCCACTTT.